The entry below gives a single T cell receptor beta chain sequence along with its context. As processed by the authors: From reference gene primer amplification, estimates of nucleated cell counts were derived. Profiled with immunoSEQ multiplex PCR; TCRdb holds only in-frame clones, not every one. V and J calls and clone size are those listed in that table; D and trimming were worked out from the DNA. The sample holds fewer than 50,000 clones; about 80% are singletons and the top ten take 11% to 15%. The entry originates in a study of blood T cell repertoires in COVID-19. About the study: There were acute and convalescent COVID-19 samples, and they came from the United States, Italy and Spain. Sources were T cells, B-cell-depleted T cells, or PBMCs; the material itself was cDNA or gDNA.

The CDR3 contains 14 residues. Germline CDR1 is MGHDK and CDR2 is SYGVNS. V lost 4 bases and J lost 4; bases outside the gene matches: 5. The TCR comes from a human donor in a cohort sampled during active COVID-19. This chain links TRBV25-1 with TRBJ2-7; 9 bases are a match to TRBD1. The sample taken for sequencing was peripheral blood. In nucleotides, the CDR3 is TGTGCCAGCAGTGCCCCGACAGGGGGGTACGAGCAGTACTTC. It yields the protein CASSAPTGGYEQYF.